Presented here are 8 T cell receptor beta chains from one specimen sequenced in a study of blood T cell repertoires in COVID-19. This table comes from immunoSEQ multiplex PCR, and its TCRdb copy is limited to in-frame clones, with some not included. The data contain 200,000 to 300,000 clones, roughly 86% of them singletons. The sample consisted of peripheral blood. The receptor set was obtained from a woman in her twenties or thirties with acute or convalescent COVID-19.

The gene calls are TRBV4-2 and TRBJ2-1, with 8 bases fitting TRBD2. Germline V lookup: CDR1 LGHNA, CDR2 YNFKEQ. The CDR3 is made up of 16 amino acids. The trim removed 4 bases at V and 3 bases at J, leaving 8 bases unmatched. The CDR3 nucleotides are TGTGCCAGCAGCCCACTGGAGCGGGAGTACTACAATGAGCAGTTCTTC. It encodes CASSPLEREYYNEQFF.

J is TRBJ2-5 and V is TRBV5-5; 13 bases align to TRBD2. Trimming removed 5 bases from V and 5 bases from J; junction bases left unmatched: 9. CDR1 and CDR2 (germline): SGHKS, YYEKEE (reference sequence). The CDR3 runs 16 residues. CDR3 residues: CASSFGLAGDKETQYF. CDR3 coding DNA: TGTGCCAGCAGTTTTGGACTAGCGGGAGATAAGGAGACCCAGTACTTC. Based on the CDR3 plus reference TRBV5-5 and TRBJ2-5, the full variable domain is DAGVTQSPTHLIKTRGQQVTLRCSPISGHKSVSWYQQVLGQGPQFIFQYYEKEERGRGNFPDRFSARQFPNYSSELNVNALLLGDSALYLCASSFGLAGDKETQYFGPGTRLLVL.

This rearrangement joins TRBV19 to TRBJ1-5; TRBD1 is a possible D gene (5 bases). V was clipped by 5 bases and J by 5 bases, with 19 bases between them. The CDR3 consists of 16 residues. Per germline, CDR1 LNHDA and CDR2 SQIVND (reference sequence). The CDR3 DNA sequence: TGTGCCAGTAGTTCCCTAAGAGGGGCGGGGGATCAGCCCCAGCATTTT. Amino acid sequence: CASSSLRGAGDQPQHF.

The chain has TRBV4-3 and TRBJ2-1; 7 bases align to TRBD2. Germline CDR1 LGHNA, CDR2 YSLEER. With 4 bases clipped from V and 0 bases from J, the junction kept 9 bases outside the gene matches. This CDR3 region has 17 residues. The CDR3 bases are TGCGCCAGCAGCCCGGCTAGCGGAAGGAGCTCCTACAATGAGCAGTTCTTC. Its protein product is CASSPASGRSSYNEQFF.

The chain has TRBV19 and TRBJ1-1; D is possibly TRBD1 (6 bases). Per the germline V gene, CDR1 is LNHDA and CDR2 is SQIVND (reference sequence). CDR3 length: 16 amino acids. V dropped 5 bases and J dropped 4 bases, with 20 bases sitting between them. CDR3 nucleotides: TGTGCCAGTAGTCAACCAGGGGTAGGTTTGGGCACTGAAGCTTTCTTT. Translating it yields CASSQPGVGLGTEAFF.

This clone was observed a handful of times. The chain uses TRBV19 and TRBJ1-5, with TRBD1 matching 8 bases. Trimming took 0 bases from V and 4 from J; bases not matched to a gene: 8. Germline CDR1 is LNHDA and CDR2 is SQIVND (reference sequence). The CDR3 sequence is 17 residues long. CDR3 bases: TGTGCCAGTAGTATAGATTCAGGGGGCTGGTTGAATCAGCCCCAGCATTTT. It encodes CASSIDSGGWLNQPQHF.

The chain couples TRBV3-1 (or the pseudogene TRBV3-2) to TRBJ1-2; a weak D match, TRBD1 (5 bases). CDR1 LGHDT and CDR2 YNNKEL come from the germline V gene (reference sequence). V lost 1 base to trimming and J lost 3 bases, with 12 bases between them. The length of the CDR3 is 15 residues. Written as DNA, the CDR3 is TGTGCCAGCAGCCAAGTCGGGGGAACCTACTATGGCTACACCTTC. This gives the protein CASSQVGGTYYGYTF.

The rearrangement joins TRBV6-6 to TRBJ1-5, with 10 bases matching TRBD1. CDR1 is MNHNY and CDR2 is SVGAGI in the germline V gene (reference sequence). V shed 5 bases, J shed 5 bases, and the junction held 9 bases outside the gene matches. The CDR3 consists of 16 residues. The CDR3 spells CASSPRQGAVDQPQHF. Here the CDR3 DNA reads TGTGCCAGCAGTCCTCGACAGGGGGCGGTGGATCAGCCCCAGCATTTT.